A selection of T cell receptor beta chains follows, all from one sample in a study of blood T cell repertoires in COVID-19. Only in-frame clones appear in the TCRdb table, and some are missing; sequencing was by immunoSEQ multiplex PCR. This table has about 41,000 clones, around 90% appearing once. The specimen was peripheral blood. The receptors derive from a man in his fifties or sixties with acute or convalescent COVID-19. Both conserved end residues are part of each CDR3. Clone size is stated in some rows and not others, as once, few, many or a class when expanded.

NA,TRBJ1-1,TRBV7-6,CASSLITLTGLLNTEAFF
NA,TRBJ1-2,TRBV6-5,CASIPAGRSYGYTF
few,TRBJ1-5,TRBV10-1,CASSEDRAQPQHF
once,TRBJ1-1,TRBV27,CASRGSDRAYTEAFF
NA,TRBJ2-2,TRBV30,CAWSVRQGGITGELFF
NA,TRBJ1-1,TRBV10-1,CASSESRGVGTEAFF
NA,TRBJ2-3,TRBV7-6,CASSQSRAGSTDTQYF
once,TRBJ2-7,TRBV2,CASSEPTDDEQYF
NA,TRBJ2-1,TRBV3-1/TRBV3-2,CASSQDPRTSRSYNEQFF
NA,TRBJ1-1,TRBV3-1/TRBV3-2,CASSQVGHMNTEAFF
NA,TRBJ1-1,TRBV6-1,CASSGWEQGTPNTEAFF
NA,TRBJ1-3,TRBV9,CASSPGTGNTIYF
NA,TRBJ1-3,TRBV25-1,CASSELRGISGNTIYF
NA,TRBJ1-1,TRBV2,CASSLGQAETEAFF
once,TRBJ1-1,TRBV7-2,CASSSSWGGALAFF
NA,TRBJ1-5,TRBV19,CASSTVSGQPQHF
NA,TRBJ1-6,TRBV7-2,CASSLAALNSPLHF
NA,TRBJ1-5,TRBV19,CASSVLQGGPQHF
few,TRBJ1-5,TRBV5-6,CASSLQGRDQPQHF
once,TRBJ1-6,TRBV19,CASSPGQINSPLHF
NA,TRBJ2-7,TRBV7-2,CASSTAQAGGAYEQYF
once,TRBJ2-1,TRBV3-1/TRBV3-2,CASSQVVAGGQFF
NA,TRBJ2-7,TRBV9,CASSVDGTSYNEQYF
NA,TRBJ1-2,TRBV7-2,CASSFTGGDGYTF
NA,TRBJ1-6,TRBV30,CAWRGGVPLSPLHF
NA,TRBJ1-5,TRBV7-8,CASSPEGRQMSNQPQHF
few,TRBJ1-5,TRBV4-3,CASSPNYRGGNQPQHF
NA,TRBJ1-2,TRBV6-1,CASSEGTFDGYTF
NA,TRBJ1-2,TRBV19,CASSTGTDATYGYTF
few,TRBJ1-1,TRBV5-1,CASSPMDRTEAFF
NA,TRBJ2-3,TRBV15,CATSRDRATDTQYF
NA,TRBJ2-5,TRBV18,CASSLGGIQETQYF
NA,TRBJ2-2,TRBV6-2/TRBV6-3,CASSSQDTGELFF
NA,TRBJ1-5,TRBV19,CASSMSRIDQPQHF
once,TRBJ1-5,TRBV30,CAWPSGQRGSNQPQHF
few,TRBJ2-3,TRBV6-1,CASSEGQVLSTDTQYF
NA,TRBJ1-1,TRBV2,CASTITGLNTEAFF
NA,TRBJ2-2,TRBV6-4,CASSETNTGELFF
NA,TRBJ2-3,TRBV15,CATRTSGLDTQYF
once,TRBJ1-3,TRBV27,CASSLGPGSGNTIYF
NA,TRBJ1-1,TRBV29-1,CSVGRRGNTEAFF
NA,TRBJ2-7,TRBV20-1,CSARSGFEQYF
NA,TRBJ1-6,TRBV3-1/TRBV3-2,CASSQAGEGPLHF
NA,TRBJ1-3,TRBV19,CASSGDRALSGNTIYF
NA,TRBJ1-1,TRBV7-2,CASSFRGNTEAFF
NA,TRBJ2-7,TRBV6-5,CASMGASYEQYF
once,TRBJ1-2,TRBV9,CASSVEDRGNYGYTF
NA,TRBJ2-2,TRBV4-3,CASSQSGTGSGELFF